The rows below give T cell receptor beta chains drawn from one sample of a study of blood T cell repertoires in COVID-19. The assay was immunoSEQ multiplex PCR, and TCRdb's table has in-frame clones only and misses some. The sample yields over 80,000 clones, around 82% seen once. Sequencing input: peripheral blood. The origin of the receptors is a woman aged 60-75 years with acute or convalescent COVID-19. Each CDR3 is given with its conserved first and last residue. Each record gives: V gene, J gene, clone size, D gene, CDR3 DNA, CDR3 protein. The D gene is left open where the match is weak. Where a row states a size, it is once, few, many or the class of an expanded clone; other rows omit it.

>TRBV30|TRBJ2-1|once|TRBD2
TGTGCCTGGAGTGTCAATAGCGGGGGATACAATGAGCAGTTCTTC
CAWSVNSGGYNEQFF
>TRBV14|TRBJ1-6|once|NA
TGTGCCAGCAGCCAACAAGGGAGCTCCTATAATTCACCCCTCCACTTT
CASSQQGSSYNSPLHF
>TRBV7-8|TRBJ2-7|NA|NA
TGTGCCAGCAGCTTATCCAGGCCCTACGAGCAGTACTTC
CASSLSRPYEQYF
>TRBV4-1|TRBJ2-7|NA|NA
TGCGCCAGCAGCCAGACCGAACCGGGATCCTACGAGCAGTACTTC
CASSQTEPGSYEQYF
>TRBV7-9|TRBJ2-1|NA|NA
TGTGCCAGCAGCCCGGGACTGAACTCCTACAATGAGCAGTTCTTC
CASSPGLNSYNEQFF
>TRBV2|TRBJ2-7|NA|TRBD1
TGTGCCAGCATTCAACAGGGGGTATCCTACGAGCAGTACTTC
CASIQQGVSYEQYF
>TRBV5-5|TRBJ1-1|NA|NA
TGTGCCAGCAGCTGGGCGGGACCGGCCGGCACTGAAGCTTTCTTT
CASSWAGPAGTEAFF
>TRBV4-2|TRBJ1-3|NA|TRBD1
TGTGCCAGCAGCTTGTCCGGGACAGGGCTCTCTGGAAACACCATATATTTT
CASSLSGTGLSGNTIYF
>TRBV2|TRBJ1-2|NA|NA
TGTGCCAGCAGTGTACGGGGGATCGATGACTATGGCTACACCTTC
CASSVRGIDDYGYTF
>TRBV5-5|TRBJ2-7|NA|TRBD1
TGTGCCAGCAGCTTGGTGGTGACAGGGGTGTTCTACGAGCAGTACTTC
CASSLVVTGVFYEQYF
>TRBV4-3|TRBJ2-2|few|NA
TGCGCCAGCAGCCAAGAGCTCCTAGCCCCGTTAAACACCGGGGAGCTGTTTTTT
CASSQELLAPLNTGELFF
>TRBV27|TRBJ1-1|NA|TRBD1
TGTGCCAGCAGTGTAAGGACAGGGCCGTCCTTACCCCCAACTGAAGCTTTCTTT
CASSVRTGPSLPPTEAFF
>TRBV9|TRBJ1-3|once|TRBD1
TGTGCCAGCAGCGCGGAGACAGGGTCTGGAAACACCATATATTTT
CASSAETGSGNTIYF
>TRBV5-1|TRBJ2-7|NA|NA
TGCGCCAGCAGCCAGGGGGGACGGATCTACGAGCAGTACTTC
CASSQGGRIYEQYF
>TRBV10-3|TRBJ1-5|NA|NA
TGTGCCATCAGTGAGTTGGGGCCCGATCAGCCCCAGCATTTT
CAISELGPDQPQHF
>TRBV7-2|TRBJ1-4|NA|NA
TGTGCCAGCAGCTTAAGGCAGGCTAATGAAAAACTGTTTTTT
CASSLRQANEKLFF
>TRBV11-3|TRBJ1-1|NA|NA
TGTGCCAGCAGCTTAGGGCGGGGAAGGAACACTGAAGCTTTCTTT
CASSLGRGRNTEAFF
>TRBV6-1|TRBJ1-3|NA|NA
TGTGCCAGCAGTGAAGTCTTGGGGAGGGCTGGAAACACCATATATTTT
CASSEVLGRAGNTIYF
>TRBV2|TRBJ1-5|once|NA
TGTGCCAGCAGTGCGGGTGCAGCCTCCAATCAGCCCCAGCATTTT
CASSAGAASNQPQHF
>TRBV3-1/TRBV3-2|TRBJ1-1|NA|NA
TGTGCCAGCAGCCAATCAGGGAATCTAGGGACTGAAGCTTTCTTT
CASSQSGNLGTEAFF
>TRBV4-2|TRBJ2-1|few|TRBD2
TGTGCCAGCAGCTCCAGACTAGCGGAGCAAGACAATGAGCAGTTCTTC
CASSSRLAEQDNEQFF
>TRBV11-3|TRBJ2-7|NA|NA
TGTGCCAGCAGCTCCGTCTACGAGCAGTACTTC
CASSSVYEQYF
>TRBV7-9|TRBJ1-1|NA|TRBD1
TGTGCCAGCAGCGGACAGGGGGCGGCGAACACTGAAGCTTTCTTT
CASSGQGAANTEAFF
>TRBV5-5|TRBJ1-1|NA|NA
TGTGCCAGCAGCTTATTTCAGGGATGGACTGAAGCTTTCTTT
CASSLFQGWTEAFF